This T cell receptor (beta chain) was sequenced for a study of blood T cell repertoires in COVID-19. Study context: Acute and convalescent COVID-19 specimens originated in the United States, Italy and Spain. PBMCs, B-cell-depleted T cells, or T cells provided the cDNA or gDNA that made up the material.

Clones were sequenced by immunoSEQ multiplex PCR, and TCRdb holds only the in-frame ones, with some missing. The table shows some 200,000 clones, with 81% occurring only once. The CDR3 totals 14 residues. Germline V gives CDR1 LGHDT, CDR2 YNNKEL (reference sequence). Trimming removed 10 bases at V and 5 bases at J, with 17 bases between. V usage is TRBV3-1 (or the pseudogene TRBV3-2) and J usage is TRBJ1-4, with D perhaps matching TRBD1 (6 bases). Sequencing was performed on peripheral blood. This TCR was sampled from a woman in her thirties or forties with COVID-19, enrolled during active disease. In DNA form, the CDR3 reads TGTGCCACTGGTCGGAGGACAGAAAATGAAAAACTGTTTTTT. Protein product: CATGRRTENEKLFF.